These T cell receptor beta chains were read from a single sample in a study of blood T cell repertoires in COVID-19. Libraries were prepared by immunoSEQ multiplex PCR; TCRdb keeps only in-frame clonotypes and omits some of them. The sample has about 58,000 clones; around 76% are singletons. Sequenced input: peripheral blood. The receptor set was obtained from a human donor in a cohort sampled during active COVID-19. CDR3s include the opening cysteine and the closing phenylalanine or tryptophan. The order of the fields is J gene, V gene, D gene, clone size, CDR3 DNA, CDR3 protein. D genes are given only for firm matches. Clone sizes are given selectively: once, few, many, or a class where the clone is expanded.

j_call: TRBJ1-5
v_call: TRBV11-2
d_call: NA
clone_size: NA
cdr3_nt: TGTGCCAGCAGCTTAGGCTATGCAGGTTATAGCAATCAGCCCCAGCATTTT
cdr3_aa: CASSLGYAGYSNQPQHF

j_call: TRBJ2-7
v_call: TRBV11-2
d_call: TRBD1
clone_size: few
cdr3_nt: TGTGCCAGCAGCAAAGGACAGGGGTTCGGTGAGCAGTACTTC
cdr3_aa: CASSKGQGFGEQYF

j_call: TRBJ2-5
v_call: TRBV9
d_call: NA
clone_size: NA
cdr3_nt: TGTGCCAGCAGCGTAGCGGGGATGGCGGACCAAGAGACCCAGTACTTC
cdr3_aa: CASSVAGMADQETQYF

j_call: TRBJ2-7
v_call: TRBV5-1
d_call: NA
clone_size: NA
cdr3_nt: TGCGCCAGCAGCTCTGCGGGGGCCCTCGAGCAGTACTTC
cdr3_aa: CASSSAGALEQYF

j_call: TRBJ2-6
v_call: TRBV30
d_call: TRBD1
clone_size: NA
cdr3_nt: TGTGCCTGGAGGGGGGACAGGGGGACTGGGGCCAACGTCCTGACTTTC
cdr3_aa: CAWRGDRGTGANVLTF

j_call: TRBJ1-1
v_call: TRBV5-1
d_call: TRBD1
clone_size: NA
cdr3_nt: TGCGCCAGCAGCTTGGGACAGGGAATCTCTGAAGCTTTCTTT
cdr3_aa: CASSLGQGISEAFF

j_call: TRBJ1-6
v_call: TRBV9
d_call: NA
clone_size: NA
cdr3_nt: TGTGCCAGCAGCGCAAATCAGGGGTATAATTCACCCCTCCACTTT
cdr3_aa: CASSANQGYNSPLHF

j_call: TRBJ2-7
v_call: TRBV12-3/TRBV12-4
d_call: NA
clone_size: few
cdr3_nt: TGTGCCAGCAGTTTTTCATTGTCCTACGAGCAGTACTTC
cdr3_aa: CASSFSLSYEQYF

j_call: TRBJ2-7
v_call: TRBV18
d_call: NA
clone_size: NA
cdr3_nt: TGTGCCAGCTCACTAGGGACAAATTCCTACGAGCAGTACTTC
cdr3_aa: CASSLGTNSYEQYF

j_call: TRBJ2-3
v_call: TRBV5-1
d_call: TRBD1
clone_size: NA
cdr3_nt: TGCGCCAGCAGCTTGGCCCCAGGACAGGGAGGAACAGATACGCAGTATTTT
cdr3_aa: CASSLAPGQGGTDTQYF

j_call: TRBJ1-2
v_call: TRBV21-1
d_call: NA
clone_size: once
cdr3_nt: TGTGCCAGCAGCAAAGGGCGGACAAAGTATGGCTACACCTTC
cdr3_aa: CASSKGRTKYGYTF

j_call: TRBJ1-4
v_call: TRBV7-9
d_call: NA
clone_size: NA
cdr3_nt: TGTGCCAGCAGAGGGGGGGCTTCGAGTAATGAAAAACTGTTTTTT
cdr3_aa: CASRGGASSNEKLFF

j_call: TRBJ2-6
v_call: TRBV9
d_call: TRBD2
clone_size: NA
cdr3_nt: TGTGCCAGCAGCGCCCGATGGGGAGCGGGACGCTCTGGGGCCAACGTCCTGACTTTC
cdr3_aa: CASSARWGAGRSGANVLTF

j_call: TRBJ2-7
v_call: TRBV5-6
d_call: NA
clone_size: NA
cdr3_nt: TGTGCCAGCAGCTCGTCCGGGACTCCCTACTACGAGCAGTACTTC
cdr3_aa: CASSSSGTPYYEQYF

j_call: TRBJ2-1
v_call: TRBV15
d_call: TRBD2
clone_size: NA
cdr3_nt: TGTGCCACCAGCACCCCGGGGGTAGCGGGGTTAGTGGAGCAGTTCTTC
cdr3_aa: CATSTPGVAGLVEQFF

j_call: TRBJ2-1
v_call: TRBV7-9
d_call: TRBD2
clone_size: NA
cdr3_nt: TGTGCCAGCAGCTCCTGGGGGGGACTAGCGGGAGTTAATGAGCAGTTCTTC
cdr3_aa: CASSSWGGLAGVNEQFF

j_call: TRBJ2-3
v_call: TRBV7-2
d_call: NA
clone_size: few
cdr3_nt: TGTGCCAGCAGCTTACAGTCAAGCACAGATACGCAGTATTTT
cdr3_aa: CASSLQSSTDTQYF

j_call: TRBJ2-7
v_call: TRBV7-9
d_call: TRBD1
clone_size: NA
cdr3_nt: TGTGCCAGCAGCACCAGGGACAGCTCCTACGAGCAGTACTTC
cdr3_aa: CASSTRDSSYEQYF

j_call: TRBJ2-1
v_call: TRBV30
d_call: NA
clone_size: NA
cdr3_nt: TGTGCCTGGAGTGTTGGTAGCGGAGTCTACAATGAGCAGTTCTTC
cdr3_aa: CAWSVGSGVYNEQFF

j_call: TRBJ2-7
v_call: TRBV4-3
d_call: NA
clone_size: NA
cdr3_nt: TGCGCCAGCAGCCAAGAGTTGACAGAGCACTACGAGCAGTACTTC
cdr3_aa: CASSQELTEHYEQYF

j_call: TRBJ1-1
v_call: TRBV6-5
d_call: NA
clone_size: once
cdr3_nt: TGTGCCAGCAGTTACTCTTCCCCGCAGTACACTGAAGCTTTCTTT
cdr3_aa: CASSYSSPQYTEAFF

j_call: TRBJ2-5
v_call: TRBV19
d_call: NA
clone_size: NA
cdr3_nt: TGTGCCAGTAGTATAGTGGACTCGGAGACCCAGTACTTC
cdr3_aa: CASSIVDSETQYF

j_call: TRBJ1-2
v_call: TRBV30
d_call: TRBD1
clone_size: NA
cdr3_nt: TGTGCCTGGATCCGGACAGGAGAAGCTAACTATGGCTACACCTTC
cdr3_aa: CAWIRTGEANYGYTF

j_call: TRBJ1-4
v_call: TRBV19
d_call: NA
clone_size: NA
cdr3_nt: TGTGCCAGTAGTATAGGGGGCATGAATAATGAAAAACTGTTTTTT
cdr3_aa: CASSIGGMNNEKLFF

j_call: TRBJ1-2
v_call: TRBV30
d_call: NA
clone_size: NA
cdr3_nt: TGTGCCTGGAGTGAAAGCTGGCGGTTCGGGTATGGCTACACCTTC
cdr3_aa: CAWSESWRFGYGYTF

j_call: TRBJ2-7
v_call: TRBV6-2/TRBV6-3
d_call: NA
clone_size: NA
cdr3_nt: TGTGCCAGCAGTTCCCCTTATCCCGGGACAAATACCTACGAGCAGTACTTC
cdr3_aa: CASSSPYPGTNTYEQYF

j_call: TRBJ1-4
v_call: TRBV18
d_call: TRBD1
clone_size: NA
cdr3_nt: TGTGCCAGCTCACCCAGGGGGCAGGTTAATGAAAAACTGTTTTTT
cdr3_aa: CASSPRGQVNEKLFF

j_call: TRBJ1-6
v_call: TRBV3-1/TRBV3-2
d_call: NA
clone_size: many
cdr3_nt: TGTGCCAGCAGCCAACACGAGACTCAAAATTCACCCCTCCACTTT
cdr3_aa: CASSQHETQNSPLHF

j_call: TRBJ2-7
v_call: TRBV5-1
d_call: TRBD1
clone_size: NA
cdr3_nt: TGCGCCAGCAGCGGAGGGACAGGGGACTACGAGCAGTACTTC
cdr3_aa: CASSGGTGDYEQYF

j_call: TRBJ2-7
v_call: TRBV20-1
d_call: NA
clone_size: NA
cdr3_nt: TGCAGTGCTAGAGGCAGCTACGAGCAGTACTTC
cdr3_aa: CSARGSYEQYF

j_call: TRBJ2-7
v_call: TRBV7-9
d_call: TRBD1
clone_size: NA
cdr3_nt: TGTGCCAGCAGCCAGGGACAGGGCTTAAACGAGCAGTACTTC
cdr3_aa: CASSQGQGLNEQYF

j_call: TRBJ2-7
v_call: TRBV20-1
d_call: TRBD2
clone_size: NA
cdr3_nt: TGCAGTGCTAGTACGGGGGGACTAGCGGGACACTACGAGCAGTACTTC
cdr3_aa: CSASTGGLAGHYEQYF

j_call: TRBJ1-1
v_call: TRBV7-9
d_call: NA
clone_size: NA
cdr3_nt: TGTGCCAGCAGCTCCCGGGACACCCAAACTCTTAACACTGAAGCTTTCTTT
cdr3_aa: CASSSRDTQTLNTEAFF

j_call: TRBJ2-7
v_call: TRBV5-5
d_call: TRBD2
clone_size: NA
cdr3_nt: TGTGCCAGCAGCTCCCTTGGGGCGGGGGTCTCCTACGAGCAGTACTTC
cdr3_aa: CASSSLGAGVSYEQYF

j_call: TRBJ1-6
v_call: TRBV6-5
d_call: NA
clone_size: NA
cdr3_nt: TGTGCCAGCAGTCTGACAGGAGACTTTTATTCACCCCTCCACTTT
cdr3_aa: CASSLTGDFYSPLHF

j_call: TRBJ1-6
v_call: TRBV6-1
d_call: TRBD1
clone_size: medium-sized
cdr3_nt: TGTGCCAGCAGTGTAGAGAGTCCAGGGGGCTACAATTCACCCCTCCACTTT
cdr3_aa: CASSVESPGGYNSPLHF

j_call: TRBJ1-4
v_call: TRBV27
d_call: NA
clone_size: few
cdr3_nt: TGTGCCAGCAGTGCAACGGGGGGGTATGAAAAACTGTTTTTT
cdr3_aa: CASSATGGYEKLFF

j_call: TRBJ1-5
v_call: TRBV5-1
d_call: NA
clone_size: NA
cdr3_nt: TGCGCCAGCAGCTTGGGGGGCAGATATCAGCCCCAGCATTTT
cdr3_aa: CASSLGGRYQPQHF

j_call: TRBJ2-5
v_call: TRBV7-2
d_call: TRBD2
clone_size: NA
cdr3_nt: TGTGCCAGCAGCTTGGGGGGGTGGCGTGAGACCCAGTACTTC
cdr3_aa: CASSLGGWRETQYF

j_call: TRBJ2-7
v_call: TRBV3-1/TRBV3-2
d_call: NA
clone_size: NA
cdr3_nt: TGTGCCAGCAGCCAAGACCGTTCGTCGGGGGAGGTAAGCTTC
cdr3_aa: CASSQDRSSGEVSF

j_call: TRBJ1-2
v_call: TRBV18
d_call: NA
clone_size: NA
cdr3_nt: TGTGCCAGCTACTCTCTCGGGTCGCTGGGCTATGGCTACACCTTC
cdr3_aa: CASYSLGSLGYGYTF

j_call: TRBJ2-5
v_call: TRBV7-8
d_call: TRBD2
clone_size: NA
cdr3_nt: TGTGCCAGCAGCTTACCACGACTAGCGGGGGGGGGAGAGACCCAGTACTTC
cdr3_aa: CASSLPRLAGGGETQYF

j_call: TRBJ2-7
v_call: TRBV4-1
d_call: NA
clone_size: NA
cdr3_nt: TGCGCCAGCAGCCCCGGGACTGCATCGTACGAGCAGTACTTC
cdr3_aa: CASSPGTASYEQYF